This T cell receptor (beta chain) derives from a study of technical replicates of blood from several donors. Generated by immunoSEQ multiplex PCR, the TCRdb table keeps only in-frame clones and is missing some. The profile covers around 72,000 clones, with approximately 91% appearing a single time and 4.5% to 5% taken by the ten largest. CDR3 length equals 16 residues. Germline V gene sequence: CDR1 LGHNA, CDR2 YSLEER. With V trimmed by 0 bases and J by 5 bases, 9 bases remained unmatched. The V call is TRBV4-3, the J call TRBJ1-1; TRBD1 matches at 7 bases. The sample was PBMCs. The source of this sequence is a human donor in good health. Some clones in this sample may be carry-over from other donors' samples. The CDR3 here is CASSQDIWQGGTEAFF. Written as DNA, the CDR3 is TGCGCCAGCAGCCAAGATATTTGGCAGGGGGGAACTGAAGCTTTCTTT.